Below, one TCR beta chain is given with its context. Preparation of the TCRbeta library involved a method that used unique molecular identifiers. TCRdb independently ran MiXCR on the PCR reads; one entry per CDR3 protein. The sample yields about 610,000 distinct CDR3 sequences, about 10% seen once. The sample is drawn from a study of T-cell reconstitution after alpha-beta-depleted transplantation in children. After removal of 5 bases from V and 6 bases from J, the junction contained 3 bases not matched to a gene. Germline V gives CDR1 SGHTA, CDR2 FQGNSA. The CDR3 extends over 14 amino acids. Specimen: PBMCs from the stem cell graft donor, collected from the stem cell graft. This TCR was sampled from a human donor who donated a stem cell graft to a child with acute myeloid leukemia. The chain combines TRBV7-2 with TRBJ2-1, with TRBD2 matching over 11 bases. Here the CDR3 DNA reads TGTGCCAGCAGCCTTAGCGGGAGGGCCAATGAGCAGTTCTTC. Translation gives CASSLSGRANEQFF.